The clone carrying this T cell receptor beta chain showed up just once. The antigen remains undetermined. This specimen belongs to a study of cytomegalovirus exposure and HLA in healthy donors. Study-wide results and limits: Some V segments, TRBV6-2 and TRBV6-3 among them, were indistinguishable and were therefore excluded.

The V gene's germline CDR1 is SGHTA and CDR2 FQGNSA. The CDR3 covers 15 residues. J gave up 6 bases and V 6 bases, and 6 bases lay outside the gene matches. PCR amplification relied on 60 Vbeta primers (plus 13 Jbeta primers). Only in-frame clones appear in the TCRdb table, and some are missing; sequencing was by immunoSEQ multiplex PCR. The sample records 150,000 to 200,000 clones, over 70% being singletons. The receptor was isolated from a man in his fifties or sixties in good health and CMV-seronegative. Sequenced material: PBMCs. The chain has TRBV7-2 and TRBJ2-3, with 13 positions matching TRBD2. The CDR3 sequence: CASSYGLAGVDTQYF. The CDR3 DNA sequence: TGTGCCAGCAGTTATGGACTAGCGGGGGTCGATACGCAGTATTTT.